A single sample is the source of the 17 T cell receptor beta chains below, sequenced in a study of spatial heterogeneity in lung cancer. MiXCR was run by TCRdb on the 5' RACE reads, yielding one entry per CDR3 protein. The sample has about 52,000 distinct CDR3 sequences; around 7% are singletons. The time point was: blood at routine non-recurrence follow-up after resection. Tumor, nontumor lung or frozen PBMC supplied whole RNA that was sequenced unsorted. The input for sequencing was PBMCs, taken at follow-up. The receptors here all came from a female donor with early-stage non-small cell lung cancer.

The chain uses TRBV2 and TRBJ1-1; D is uncertain. The CDR3 spans 14 residues. CDR1 is SNHLY and CDR2 is FYNNEI in the germline V gene. Trimming took 9 bases from V and 1 from J, leaving 15 bases between them. The CDR3 reads CASSPHLWNTEAFF. CDR3 in DNA: TGTGCCAGTTCCCCCCATCTTTGGAACACTGAAGCTTTCTTT.

This clonotype has ten or more counts. The rearrangement uses TRBV20-1 and TRBJ2-3, with 8 bases lining up with TRBD2. Germline V lookup: CDR1 DFQATT, CDR2 SNEGSKA (reference sequence). The trim removed 2 bases at V and 0 bases at J, leaving 4 bases unmatched. The CDR3 consists of 15 residues. The CDR3 coding sequence is TGCAGTGCTAGATTAGCGGGGACGAGCACAGATACGCAGTATTTT. Residues: CSARLAGTSTDTQYF.

V usage is TRBV20-1 and J usage is TRBJ2-7; D possibly matches TRBD1 or TRBD2 (5 bases each). The CDR3 sequence is 14 residues long. Germline V gene lookup returns CDR1 DFQATT and CDR2 SNEGSKA (reference sequence). Trimming cost V 6 bases and J 0 bases, with 15 bases left between them. CDR3 amino acids: CSAPGTDRSYEQYF. In DNA, the CDR3 is TGCAGTGCGCCAGGGACGGACCGCTCCTACGAGCAGTACTTC.

This chain connects TRBV5-1 to TRBJ1-1, with D perhaps matching TRBD1 (6 bases). V was cut by 4 bases and J by 4 bases, with 20 bases left in between. CDR3 length equals 16 residues. Germline V gene data show CDR1 as SGHRS and CDR2 as YFSETQ. The CDR3 nucleotides read TGCGCCAGCAGCCCCCAGGCGGGGGGCGCGGGCACTGAAGCTTTCTTT. Translated, it gives CASSPQAGGAGTEAFF. The complete variable domain, with remaining parts taken from reference TRBV5-1 and TRBJ1-1, reads KAGVTQTPRYLIKTRGQQVTLSCSPISGHRSVSWYQQTPGQGLQFLFEYFSETQRNKGNFPGRFSGRQFSNSRSEMNVSTLELGDSALYLCASSPQAGGAGTEAFFGQGTRLTVV.

The chain joins TRBV29-1 to TRBJ2-3, with TRBD1 matching over 7 bases. The CDR3 spans 17 residues. The trim removed 3 bases at V and 3 bases at J, leaving 15 bases unmatched. Germline CDR1 reads SQVTM; CDR2 reads ANQGSEA. The CDR3: CSVDLLITGQPTDTQYF. For the CDR3, the DNA is TGCAGCGTTGATCTCTTAATCACGGGACAGCCGACAGATACGCAGTATTTT.

The gene calls are TRBV3-1 and TRBJ1-6; TRBD1 agrees at 9 bases. The CDR3 has 16 amino acids. The V gene end was trimmed by 5 bases and the J gene end by 8 bases; junction bases not matched to a gene: 10. CDR1 is LGHDT and CDR2 is YNNKEL in the germline V gene (reference sequence). In DNA form, the CDR3 reads TGTGCCAGCAGCATGAGGATGGACAGGGGATATTCACCCCTCCACTTT. Residues: CASSMRMDRGYSPLHF.

The table lists this clonotype with a few counts. The chain carries TRBV12-3 or TRBV12-4 and TRBJ2-1; D may be TRBD2 (6 bases). With 3 bases removed from V and 0 bases from J, the gap between germline ends came to 9 bases. The CDR3 has 15 residues. The CDR3 sequence is CASSFEGGSYNEQFF. In nucleotides, the CDR3 is TGTGCCAGCAGTTTCGAGGGAGGCTCCTACAATGAGCAGTTCTTC.

At least ten counts were recorded for this clonotype. The rearrangement uses TRBV5-1 and TRBJ1-5; D remains unclear. Trimming removed 0 bases from V and 6 bases from J, with 7 bases in between. CDR1 and CDR2 (germline): SGHRS, YFSETQ. This CDR3 has 13 residues. In nucleotides, the CDR3 is TGCGCCAGCAGCTTGGGGGATACTCAGCCCCAGCATTTT. Protein sequence: CASSLGDTQPQHF.

This chain joins TRBV30 and TRBJ2-3, with 7 bases fitting TRBD1. This CDR3 is 14 amino acids long. CDR1 is GTSNPN and CDR2 is SVGIG in the germline V gene (reference sequence). J gave up 0 bases and V 4 bases, and 4 bases lay outside the gene matches. CDR3 amino acids: CAWTGTASTDTQYF. CDR3 in DNA: TGTGCCTGGACAGGGACAGCGAGCACAGATACGCAGTATTTT.

The gene calls are TRBV7-3 and TRBJ1-1; possibly TRBD1 for D (5 bases). Per the germline V gene, CDR1 is SGHTA and CDR2 is FQGTGA. The CDR3 spans 12 residues. V gave up 5 bases and J gave up 8 bases, with 12 bases separating them. This chain's CDR3 is CASSLPQGEAFF. DNA of the CDR3: TGTGCCAGCAGCCTACCCCAGGGAGAAGCTTTCTTT. Filled out from reference TRBV7-3 and TRBJ1-1, the complete variable domain reads GAGVSQTPSNKVTEKGKYVELRCDPISGHTALYWYRQSLGQGPEFLIYFQGTGAADDSGLPNDRFFAVRPEGSVSTLKIQRTERGDSAVYLCASSLPQGEAFFGQGTRLTVV.

A few counts support this clonotype. The chain is built from TRBV7-3 and TRBJ1-2, with 10 bases fitting TRBD1. The germline V gene encodes CDR1 SGHTA and CDR2 FQGTGA. V trimming: 5 bases; J trimming: 4 bases; junction bases outside the gene matches: 1. This CDR3 has 13 amino acids. The CDR3 sequence is CASSRDRGYGYTF. CDR3 DNA: TGTGCCAGCAGCCGGGACAGGGGCTATGGCTACACCTTC. Filled out from reference TRBV7-3 and TRBJ1-2, the complete variable domain reads GAGVSQTPSNKVTEKGKYVELRCDPISGHTALYWYRQSLGQGPEFLIYFQGTGAADDSGLPNDRFFAVRPEGSVSTLKIQRTERGDSAVYLCASSRDRGYGYTFGSGTRLTVV.

This clonotype was observed many times. V gene TRBV24-1 combines with J gene TRBJ1-1; TRBD1 matches at 8 bases. The J segment lost 6 bases and the V segment lost 6 bases, leaving 8 bases of the junction unmatched. CDR3 length equals 14 residues. Germline CDR1 is KGHDR and CDR2 is SFDVKD. CDR3 coding DNA: TGTGCCACCAGTCGTACAGGGGGAGTATCTGAAGCTTTCTTT. Protein sequence: CATSRTGGVSEAFF.

This clonotype has a count of ten or more. The genes are TRBV27 and TRBJ2-5; D is perhaps TRBD2 (6 bases). V lost 4 bases to trimming and J lost 4 bases, with 13 bases between them. The germline CDR1 and CDR2 sequences are MNHEY and SMNVEV (reference sequence). The CDR3 is made up of 14 amino acids. The CDR3 sequence: CASSSLGEAETQYF. The CDR3 DNA is TGTGCCAGCAGTTCCCTAGGGGAGGCAGAGACCCAGTACTTC.

The V call is TRBV6-4, the J call TRBJ2-3; 11 nucleotides match TRBD2. The V and J ends lost 0 bases and 7 bases, in that order; junction bases with no gene match: 6. This CDR3 spans 16 amino acids. In germline, CDR1 is MRHNA, CDR2 SNTAGT. The DNA for the CDR3 is TGTGCCAGCAGTGACTCCACTAGCGGGGGCATAAATACGCAGTATTTT. Translated, it gives CASSDSTSGGINTQYF.

The chain combines TRBV4-3 with TRBJ2-5; 12 bases align to TRBD1. This CDR3 spans 20 amino acids. CDR1 is LGHNA and CDR2 is YSLEER in the germline V gene. V was clipped by 0 bases and J by 1 base; unmatched bases: 12. The CDR3 nucleotides are TGCGCCAGCAGCCAAGATCTTGGGACAGGGGGCAGGAGTACCCAAGAGACCCAGTACTTC. This encodes CASSQDLGTGGRSTQETQYF.

This clonotype was observed many times. The gene calls are TRBV29-1 and TRBJ1-1, with 8 bases lining up with TRBD1. The CDR3 consists of 14 residues. V was pared by 2 bases and J by 0 bases, with 2 bases of the junction left unmatched. Germline CDR1 reads SQVTM; CDR2 reads ANQGSEA. CDR3 protein: CSVELTGVNTEAFF. CDR3 bases: TGCAGCGTTGAATTGACAGGGGTGAACACTGAAGCTTTCTTT.

This clonotype was recorded at least ten times. The chain recombines TRBV7-2 with TRBJ2-2, with D hard to call. V lost 0 bases and J 5 bases, leaving 10 bases between the germline ends. In germline, CDR1 is SGHTA, CDR2 FQGNSA. The CDR3 is 15 residues long. CDR3 residues: CASSLAGFGTGELFF. For the CDR3, the DNA is TGTGCCAGCAGCTTAGCGGGGTTTGGGACCGGGGAGCTGTTTTTT.